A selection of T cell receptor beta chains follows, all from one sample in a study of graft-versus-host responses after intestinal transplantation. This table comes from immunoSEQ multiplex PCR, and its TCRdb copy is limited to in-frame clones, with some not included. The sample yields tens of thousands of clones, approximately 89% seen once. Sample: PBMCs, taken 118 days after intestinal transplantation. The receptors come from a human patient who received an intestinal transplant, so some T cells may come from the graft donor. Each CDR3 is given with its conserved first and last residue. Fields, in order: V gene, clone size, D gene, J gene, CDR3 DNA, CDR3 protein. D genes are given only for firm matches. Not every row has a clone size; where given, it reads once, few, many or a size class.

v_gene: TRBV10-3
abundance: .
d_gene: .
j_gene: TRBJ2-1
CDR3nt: TGTGCCATCAGTGAGAGTCAGGGGGGCCCCCACAATGAGCAGTTCTTC
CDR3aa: CAISESQGGPHNEQFF

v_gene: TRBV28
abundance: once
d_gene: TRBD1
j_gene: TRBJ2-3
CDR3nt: TGTGCCAGCAGTTTAGAGGGACAGACTTACACAGATACGCAGTATTTT
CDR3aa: CASSLEGQTYTDTQYF

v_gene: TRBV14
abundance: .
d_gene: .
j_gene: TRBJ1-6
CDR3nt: TGTGCCAGCAGCCAAGAACCCCTGACTTATTATAATTCACCCCTCCACTTT
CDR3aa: CASSQEPLTYYNSPLHF

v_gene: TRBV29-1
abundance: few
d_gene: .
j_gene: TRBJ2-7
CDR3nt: TGCAGCGTTGGTACAGGATCCTACGAGCAGTACTTC
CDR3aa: CSVGTGSYEQYF

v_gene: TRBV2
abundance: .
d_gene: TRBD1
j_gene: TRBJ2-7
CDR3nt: TGTGCCAGCAGCAGACAGGGGGGTACGTACGAGCAGTACTTC
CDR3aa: CASSRQGGTYEQYF

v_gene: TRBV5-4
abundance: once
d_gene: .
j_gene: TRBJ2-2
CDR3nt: TGTGCCAGCAGCCCACAGGCCGTAGGCGGCACCGGGGAGCTGTTTTTT
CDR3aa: CASSPQAVGGTGELFF

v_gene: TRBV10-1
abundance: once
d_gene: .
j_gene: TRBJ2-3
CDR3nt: TGCGCCAGCAGTGAACAGGCCTTCACAGATACGCAGTATTTT
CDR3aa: CASSEQAFTDTQYF

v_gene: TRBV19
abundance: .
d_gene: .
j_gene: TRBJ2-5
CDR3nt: TGTGCCAGTGGGTCTTCAGGGGCCTCCCAGTACTTC
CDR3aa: CASGSSGASQYF

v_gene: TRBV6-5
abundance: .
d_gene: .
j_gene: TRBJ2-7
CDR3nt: TGTGCCAGCAGTTTCCGGGAAGCCGCCTACGAGCAGTACTTC
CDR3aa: CASSFREAAYEQYF

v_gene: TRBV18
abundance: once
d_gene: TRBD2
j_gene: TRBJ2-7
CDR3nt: TGTGCCAGCTCATCCTCCGGGACTAGCTACGAGCAGTACTTC
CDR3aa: CASSSSGTSYEQYF

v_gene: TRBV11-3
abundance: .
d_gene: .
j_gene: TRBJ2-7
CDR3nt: TGTGCCAGCAGCTTGAGTGGGGACGAGCAGTACTTC
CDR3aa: CASSLSGDEQYF

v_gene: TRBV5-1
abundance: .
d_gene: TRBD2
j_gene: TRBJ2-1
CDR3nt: TGCGCCAGCAGCTTAGTAGCGGGAGGTCTCTACAATGAGCAGTTCTTC
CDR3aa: CASSLVAGGLYNEQFF

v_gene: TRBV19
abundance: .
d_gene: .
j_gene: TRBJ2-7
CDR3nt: TGTGCCAGTAGTATAGCTCTATCCCTCTACGAGCAGTACTTC
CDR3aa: CASSIALSLYEQYF

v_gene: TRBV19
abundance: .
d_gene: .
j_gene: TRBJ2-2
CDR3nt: TGTGCCACGACAATGGGGACGAACACCGGGGAGCTGTTTTTT
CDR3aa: CATTMGTNTGELFF

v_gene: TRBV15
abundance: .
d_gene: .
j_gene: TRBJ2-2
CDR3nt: TGTGCCACCAGTGGAGTTTGGGGGGACACCGGGGAGCTGTTTTTT
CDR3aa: CATSGVWGDTGELFF

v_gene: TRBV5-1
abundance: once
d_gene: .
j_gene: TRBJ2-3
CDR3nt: TGCGCCAGCAGCTTGGCCGGAGGGGCCGCAGATACGCAGTATTTT
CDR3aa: CASSLAGGAADTQYF

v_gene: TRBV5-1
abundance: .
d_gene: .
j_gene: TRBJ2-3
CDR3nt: TGCGCCAGCAGCTTGGAGGCGGATACGCAGTATTTT
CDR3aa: CASSLEADTQYF

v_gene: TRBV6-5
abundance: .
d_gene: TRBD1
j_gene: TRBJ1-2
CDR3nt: TGTGCCAGCAGTTACCGGGGGGACAGGGGTTATGGCTACACCTTC
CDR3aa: CASSYRGDRGYGYTF

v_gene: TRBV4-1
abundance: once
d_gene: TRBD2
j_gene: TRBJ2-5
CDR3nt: TGCGCCAGCAGCCAAGGGGGAGCGGGGGGGCGGCAAGAGACCCAGTACTTC
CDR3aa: CASSQGGAGGRQETQYF

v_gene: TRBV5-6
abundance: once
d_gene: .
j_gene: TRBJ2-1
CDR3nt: TGTGCCAGCAGCTCGGTGACTAACAATGAGCAGTTCTTC
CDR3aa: CASSSVTNNEQFF

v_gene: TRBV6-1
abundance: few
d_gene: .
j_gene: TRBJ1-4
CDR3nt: TGTGCCAGCGATCTAGTAGGGGCAACTAATGAAAAACTGTTTTTT
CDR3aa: CASDLVGATNEKLFF

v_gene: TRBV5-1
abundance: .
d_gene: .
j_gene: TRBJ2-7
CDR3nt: TGCGCCAGCAGCGTGGACCCCTATTACGAGCAGTACTTC
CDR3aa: CASSVDPYYEQYF

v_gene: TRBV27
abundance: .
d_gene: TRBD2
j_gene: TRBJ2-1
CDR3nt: TGTGCCAGCAGTGTCCTTCTAGCGGGGGGGGTAAATGAGCAGTTCTTC
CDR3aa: CASSVLLAGGVNEQFF

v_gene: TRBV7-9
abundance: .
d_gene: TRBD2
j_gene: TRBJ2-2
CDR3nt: TGTGCCAGCAGCACGGAAGCGGGAGCAACCGGGGAGCTGTTTTTT
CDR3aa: CASSTEAGATGELFF

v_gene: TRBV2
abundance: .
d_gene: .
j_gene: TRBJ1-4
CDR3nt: TGTGCCAGCAGTCTAATCCGGGGTCTCGGGGAAAAACTGTTTTTT
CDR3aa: CASSLIRGLGEKLFF

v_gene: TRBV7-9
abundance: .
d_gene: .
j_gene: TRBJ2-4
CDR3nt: TGTGCCAGCAGCTTAGCGTCGGACAGTCTAGCCAAAAACATTCAGTACTTC
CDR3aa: CASSLASDSLAKNIQYF

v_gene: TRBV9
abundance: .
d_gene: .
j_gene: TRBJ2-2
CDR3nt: TGTGCCAGCAGGGCTAGCAACACCGGGGAGCTGTTTTTT
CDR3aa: CASRASNTGELFF

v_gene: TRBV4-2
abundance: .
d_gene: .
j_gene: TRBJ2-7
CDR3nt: TGTGCCAGCAGCCAAGTAGGAGACGCCGTCTACGAGCAGTACTTC
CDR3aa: CASSQVGDAVYEQYF

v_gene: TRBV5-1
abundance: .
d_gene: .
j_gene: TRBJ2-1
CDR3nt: TGCGCCAGCAGCTTGGCGGAGGGGTCCGGGACTTCGTATATCCGGCGACAATATGAGCAGTTCTTC
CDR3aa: CASSLAEGSGTSYIRRQYEQFF

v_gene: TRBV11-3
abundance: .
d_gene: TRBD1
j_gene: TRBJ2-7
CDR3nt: TGTGCCAGCAGCTTCCGGACAGGGAACGAGCAGTACTTC
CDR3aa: CASSFRTGNEQYF

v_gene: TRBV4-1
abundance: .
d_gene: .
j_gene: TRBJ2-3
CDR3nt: TGCGCCAGCAGCCAAGATGGCGGCCAGGGAATCACAGATACGCAGTATTTT
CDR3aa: CASSQDGGQGITDTQYF

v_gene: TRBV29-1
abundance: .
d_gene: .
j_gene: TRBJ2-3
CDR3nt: TGCAGCGTTGAGGGGTATACAGATACGCAGTATTTT
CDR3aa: CSVEGYTDTQYF

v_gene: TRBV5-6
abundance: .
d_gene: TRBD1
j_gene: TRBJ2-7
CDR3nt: TGTGCCAGCAGCTATTATCCCGGGACAGGGGACTACGAGCAGTACTTC
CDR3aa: CASSYYPGTGDYEQYF

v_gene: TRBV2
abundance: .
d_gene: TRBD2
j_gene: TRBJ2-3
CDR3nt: TGTGCCAGCAGTACTAGCGGGGTTAGGTCTGCAGATACGCAGTATTTT
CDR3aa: CASSTSGVRSADTQYF

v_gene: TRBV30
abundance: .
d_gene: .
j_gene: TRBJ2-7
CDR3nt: TGTGCCTGGAGGGCGGAGGGTGGCGAGCAGTACTTC
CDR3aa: CAWRAEGGEQYF

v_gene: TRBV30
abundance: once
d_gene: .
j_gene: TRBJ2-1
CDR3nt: TGTGCCTGGAGGAGGACGTATGAGCAGTTCTTC
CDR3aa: CAWRRTYEQFF

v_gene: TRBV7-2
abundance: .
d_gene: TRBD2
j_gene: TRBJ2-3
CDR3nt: TGTGCCAGCAGCTTATTTGGTAGCGGGAGGACAGATACGCAGTATTTT
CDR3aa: CASSLFGSGRTDTQYF

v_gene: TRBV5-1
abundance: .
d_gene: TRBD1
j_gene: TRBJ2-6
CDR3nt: TGCGCCAGCAGCTGGACAGGGGGCGGCTCTGGGGCCAACGTCCTGACTTTC
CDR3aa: CASSWTGGGSGANVLTF

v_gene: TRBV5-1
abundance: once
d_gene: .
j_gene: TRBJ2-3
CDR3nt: TGCGCCAGCGGGGGGGCCAACCGAGGGGATACGCAGTATTTT
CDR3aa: CASGGANRGDTQYF

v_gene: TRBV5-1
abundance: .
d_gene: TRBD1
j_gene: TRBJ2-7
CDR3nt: TGCGCCAGCAGCTTAGGACAGGGGGGGACCGAGCAGTACTTC
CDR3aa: CASSLGQGGTEQYF

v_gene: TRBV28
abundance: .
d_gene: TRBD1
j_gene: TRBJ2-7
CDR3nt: TGTGCCAGCAGACCGACAGGGGGCCTCTCCTACGAGCAGTACTTC
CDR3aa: CASRPTGGLSYEQYF

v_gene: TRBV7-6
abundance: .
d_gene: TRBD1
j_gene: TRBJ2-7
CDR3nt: TGTGCCAGCAGCCAGAGAAGGGACAGGGGCTACGAGCAGTACTTC
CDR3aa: CASSQRRDRGYEQYF

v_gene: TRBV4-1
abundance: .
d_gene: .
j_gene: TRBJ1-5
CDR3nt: TGCGCCAGCAGCCCTCACCCGGATCAGCCCCAGCATTTT
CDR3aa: CASSPHPDQPQHF

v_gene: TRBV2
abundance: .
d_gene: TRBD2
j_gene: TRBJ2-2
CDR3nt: TGTGCCAGCAGTGACAGTCTTGCTAGCGGGAACACCGGGGAGCTGTTTTTT
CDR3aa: CASSDSLASGNTGELFF

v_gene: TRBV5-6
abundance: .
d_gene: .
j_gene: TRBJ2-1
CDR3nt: TGTGCCAGCAGCCACTCAGTGCTTAGCTCCTACAATGAGCAGTTCTTC
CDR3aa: CASSHSVLSSYNEQFF

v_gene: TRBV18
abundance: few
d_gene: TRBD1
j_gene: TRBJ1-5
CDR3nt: TGTGCCAGCTCACTCGGGACAGGGGTTCAGCCCCAGCATTTT
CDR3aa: CASSLGTGVQPQHF

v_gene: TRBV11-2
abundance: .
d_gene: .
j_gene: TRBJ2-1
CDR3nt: TGTGCCAGCAGCTTAGCACTAGGGGTAGTCAATGAGCAGTTCTTC
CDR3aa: CASSLALGVVNEQFF

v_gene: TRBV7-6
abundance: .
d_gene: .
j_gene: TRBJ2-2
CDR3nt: TGTGCCAGCAGCTTAGGCCACAACGGGGAGCTGTTTTTT
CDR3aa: CASSLGHNGELFF

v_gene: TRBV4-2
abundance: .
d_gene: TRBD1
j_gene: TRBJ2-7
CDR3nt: TGTGCCAGCACCGGACAGGGACCACCCTACGAGCAGTACTTC
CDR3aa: CASTGQGPPYEQYF

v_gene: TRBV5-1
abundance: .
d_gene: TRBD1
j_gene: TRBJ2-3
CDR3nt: TGCGCCAGCAGATCGACAGGGTTGACTAGCACAGATACGCAGTATTTT
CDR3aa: CASRSTGLTSTDTQYF

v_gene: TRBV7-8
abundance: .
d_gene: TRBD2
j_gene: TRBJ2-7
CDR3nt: TGTGCCAGCAGCTTTAGGCTGGCGGGAGGGCATTACGAGCAGTACTTC
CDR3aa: CASSFRLAGGHYEQYF

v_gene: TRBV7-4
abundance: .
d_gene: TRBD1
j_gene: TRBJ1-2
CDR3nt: TGTGCCAGCACCGCCAGGGGGTATAACTATGGCTACACCTTC
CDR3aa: CASTARGYNYGYTF

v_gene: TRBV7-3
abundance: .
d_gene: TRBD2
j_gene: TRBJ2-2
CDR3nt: TGTGCCAGCAGCTCGACTGGAGGGAGGGCCGGGGAGCTGTTTTTT
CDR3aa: CASSSTGGRAGELFF

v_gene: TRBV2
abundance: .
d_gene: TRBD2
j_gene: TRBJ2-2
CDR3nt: TGTGCCAGCAGGCGGACTAGCGGGCGCACCGGGGAGCTGTTTTTT
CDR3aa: CASRRTSGRTGELFF

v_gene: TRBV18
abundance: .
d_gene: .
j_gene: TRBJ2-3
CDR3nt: TGTGCCAGCTCACCGATTGACCGCACAGATACGCAGTATTTT
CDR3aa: CASSPIDRTDTQYF

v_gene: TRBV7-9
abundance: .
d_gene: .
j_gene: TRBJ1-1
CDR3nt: TGTGCCGGCAGTACAGGGAGTTGGAACACTGAAGCTTTCTTT
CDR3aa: CAGSTGSWNTEAFF

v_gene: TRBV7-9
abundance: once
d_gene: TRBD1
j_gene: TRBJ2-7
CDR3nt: TGTGCCAGCAGCTTTCAGGGGGTTGGATACGAGCAGTACTTC
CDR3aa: CASSFQGVGYEQYF